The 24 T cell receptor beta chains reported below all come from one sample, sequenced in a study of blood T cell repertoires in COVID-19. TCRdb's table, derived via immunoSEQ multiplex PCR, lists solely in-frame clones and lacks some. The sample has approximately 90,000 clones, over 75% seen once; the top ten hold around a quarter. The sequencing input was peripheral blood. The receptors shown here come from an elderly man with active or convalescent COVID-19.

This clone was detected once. The chain's CDR3 is CASSPPGGTGEKLFF. The CDR3 DNA reads TGTGCCAGCAGCCCTCCTGGGGGCACCGGTGAAAAACTGTTTTTT. The chain recombines TRBV11-1 with TRBJ1-4, with D possibly being TRBD1 (6 bases). CDR1 and CDR2 from the germline V gene are SGHAT and FQDESV (reference sequence). V was cut by 5 bases and J by 7 bases, with 17 bases left in between. The CDR3 has 15 amino acids. The variable domain in full, with the rest retrieved from reference TRBV11-1 and TRBJ1-4, is EAEVAQSPRYKITEKSQAVAFWCDPISGHATLYWYRQILGQGPELLVQFQDESVVDDSQLPKDRFSAERLKGVDSTLKIQPAELGDSAMYLCASSPPGGTGEKLFFGSGTQLSVL.

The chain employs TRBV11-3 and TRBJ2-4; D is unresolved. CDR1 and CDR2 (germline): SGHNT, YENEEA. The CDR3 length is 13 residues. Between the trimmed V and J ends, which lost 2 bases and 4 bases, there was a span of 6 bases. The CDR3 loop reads CASSLNGKNIQYF. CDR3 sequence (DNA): TGTGCCAGCAGCTTAAACGGGAAAAACATTCAGTACTTC.

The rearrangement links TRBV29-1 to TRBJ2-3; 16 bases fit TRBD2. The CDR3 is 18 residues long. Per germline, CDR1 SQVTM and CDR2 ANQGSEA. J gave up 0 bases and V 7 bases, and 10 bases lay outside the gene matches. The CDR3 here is CSALAGLAGGISTDTQYF. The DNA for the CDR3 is TGCAGCGCCTTAGCGGGACTAGCGGGGGGGATAAGCACAGATACGCAGTATTTT.

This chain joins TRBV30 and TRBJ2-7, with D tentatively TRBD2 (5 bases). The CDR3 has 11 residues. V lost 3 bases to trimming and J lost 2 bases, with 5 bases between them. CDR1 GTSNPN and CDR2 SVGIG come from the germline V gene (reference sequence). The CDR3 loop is CAWSGTYEQYF. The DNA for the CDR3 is TGTGCCTGGAGCGGGACCTACGAGCAGTACTTC.

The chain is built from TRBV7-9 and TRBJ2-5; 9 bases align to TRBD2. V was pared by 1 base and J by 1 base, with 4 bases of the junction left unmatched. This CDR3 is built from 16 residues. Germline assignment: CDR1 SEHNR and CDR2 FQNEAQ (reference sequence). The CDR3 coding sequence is TGTGCCAGCAGCTTAGGAGGTAGCGGGGGCCAAGAGACCCAGTACTTC. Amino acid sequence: CASSLGGSGGQETQYF.

CDR3 nucleotide sequence: TGTGCCAGCAGCTTGAGGGGGAGAGATACGCAGTATTTT. Residues: CASSLRGRDTQYF. The J gene is TRBJ2-3, the V gene TRBV5-4; D possibly corresponds to TRBD1 (6 bases). The CDR3 sequence is 13 residues long. V was pared by 1 base and J by 5 bases, with 8 bases between. The germline CDR1 and CDR2 sequences are SGHNT and YYREEE (reference sequence).

DNA of the CDR3: TGCGCCAGCAGCTCTCTAGCGGGGGGGCGGCGGACGCAGTATTTT. It specifies CASSSLAGGRRTQYF. V usage is TRBV5-1 and J usage is TRBJ2-3; TRBD2 agrees at 12 bases. This CDR3 contains 15 residues. With V trimmed by 3 bases and J by 9 bases, 8 bases remained unmatched. Per germline, CDR1 SGHRS and CDR2 YFSETQ.

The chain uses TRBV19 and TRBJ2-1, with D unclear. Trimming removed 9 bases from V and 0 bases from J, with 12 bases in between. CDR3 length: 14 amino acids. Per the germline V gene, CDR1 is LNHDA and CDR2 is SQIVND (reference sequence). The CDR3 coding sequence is TGTGCCAGCTCAGACTGGAGCTCCTACAATGAGCAGTTCTTC. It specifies CASSDWSSYNEQFF.

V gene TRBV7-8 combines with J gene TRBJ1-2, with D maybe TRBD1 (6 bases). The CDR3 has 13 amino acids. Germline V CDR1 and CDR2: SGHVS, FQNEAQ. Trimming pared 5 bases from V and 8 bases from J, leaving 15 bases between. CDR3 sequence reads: CASSQGGWEGYTF. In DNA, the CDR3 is TGTGCCAGCAGCCAAGGGGGTTGGGAAGGCTACACCTTC. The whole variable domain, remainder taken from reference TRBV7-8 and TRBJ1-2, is GAGVSQSPRYKVAKRGQDVALRCDPISGHVSLFWYQQALGQGPEFLTYFQNEAQLDKSGLPSDRFFAERPEGSVSTLKIQRTQQEDSAVYLCASSQGGWEGYTFGSGTRLTVV.

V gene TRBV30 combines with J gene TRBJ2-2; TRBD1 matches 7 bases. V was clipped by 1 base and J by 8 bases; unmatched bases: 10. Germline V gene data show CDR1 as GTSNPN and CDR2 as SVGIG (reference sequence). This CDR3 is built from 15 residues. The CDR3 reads CAWSGRATGSGELFF. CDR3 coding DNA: TGTGCCTGGAGTGGTCGGGCGACAGGGAGTGGGGAGCTGTTTTTT.

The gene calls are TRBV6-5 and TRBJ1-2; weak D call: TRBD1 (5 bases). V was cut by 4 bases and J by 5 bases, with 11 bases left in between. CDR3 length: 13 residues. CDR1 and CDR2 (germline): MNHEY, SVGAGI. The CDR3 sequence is CASSLDRQYGYTF. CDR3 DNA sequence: TGTGCCAGCAGTTTAGACAGACAGTATGGCTACACCTTC.

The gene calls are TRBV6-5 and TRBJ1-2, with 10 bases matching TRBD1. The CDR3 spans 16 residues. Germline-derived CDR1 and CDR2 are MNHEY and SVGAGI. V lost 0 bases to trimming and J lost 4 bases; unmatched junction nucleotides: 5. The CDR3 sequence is CASSYSWTGGGYGYTF. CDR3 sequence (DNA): TGTGCCAGCAGTTACTCGTGGACAGGGGGAGGCTATGGCTACACCTTC.

CDR3 bases: TGCAGTGCTTTTTTCATTAGGCAGTACTTC. As protein: CSAFFIRQYF. The chain uses TRBV20-1 and TRBJ2-7; no firm D call. Between the trimmed V and J ends, which lost 5 bases and 9 bases, there was a span of 11 bases. The CDR3 spans 10 residues. CDR1 is DFQATT, CDR2 SNEGSKA, per germline (reference sequence).

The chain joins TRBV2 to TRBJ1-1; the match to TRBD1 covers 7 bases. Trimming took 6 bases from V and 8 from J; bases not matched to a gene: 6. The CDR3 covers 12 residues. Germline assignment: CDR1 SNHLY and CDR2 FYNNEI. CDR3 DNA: TGTGCCAGCAGCGCTACAGGGGAAGAAGCTTTCTTT. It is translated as CASSATGEEAFF.

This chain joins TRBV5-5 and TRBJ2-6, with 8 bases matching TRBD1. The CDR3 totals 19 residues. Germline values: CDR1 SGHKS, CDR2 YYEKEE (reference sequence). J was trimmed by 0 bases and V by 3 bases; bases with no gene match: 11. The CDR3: CASSSRTGPTSSGANVLTF. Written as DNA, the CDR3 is TGTGCCAGCAGCTCCAGGACAGGGCCAACCAGCTCTGGGGCCAACGTCCTGACTTTC.

CDR3 in amino acids: CASSYRTTGDGYTF. The CDR3 bases are TGTGCCAGCAGTTACAGAACGACAGGAGATGGCTACACCTTC. This chain joins TRBV6-5 and TRBJ1-2; weak D call: TRBD1 (6 bases). This CDR3 is built from 14 residues. V was shortened by 2 bases and J by 6 bases, with 13 bases between the two germline ends. Germline CDR1 MNHEY, CDR2 SVGAGI.

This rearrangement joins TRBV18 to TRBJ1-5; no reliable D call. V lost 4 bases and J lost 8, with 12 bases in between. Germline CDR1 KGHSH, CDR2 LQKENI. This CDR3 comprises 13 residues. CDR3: CASSLTYGEPQHF. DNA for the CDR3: TGTGCCAGCTCACTTACCTACGGGGAGCCCCAGCATTTT.

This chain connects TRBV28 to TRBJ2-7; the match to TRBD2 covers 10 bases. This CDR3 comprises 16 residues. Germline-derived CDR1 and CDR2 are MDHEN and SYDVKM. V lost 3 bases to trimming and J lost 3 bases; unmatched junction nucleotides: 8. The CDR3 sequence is CASSLPRLAGGYEQYF. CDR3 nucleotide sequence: TGTGCCAGCAGTTTGCCCCGCTTAGCGGGGGGCTACGAGCAGTACTTC.

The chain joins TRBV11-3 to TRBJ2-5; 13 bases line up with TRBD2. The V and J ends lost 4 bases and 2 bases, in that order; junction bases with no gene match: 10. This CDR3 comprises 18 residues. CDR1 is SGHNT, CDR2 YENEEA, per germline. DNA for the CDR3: TGTGCCAGCAGCTCCGGGACTAGCGGGGCTACCTTTCAAGAGACCCAGTACTTC. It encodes CASSSGTSGATFQETQYF.

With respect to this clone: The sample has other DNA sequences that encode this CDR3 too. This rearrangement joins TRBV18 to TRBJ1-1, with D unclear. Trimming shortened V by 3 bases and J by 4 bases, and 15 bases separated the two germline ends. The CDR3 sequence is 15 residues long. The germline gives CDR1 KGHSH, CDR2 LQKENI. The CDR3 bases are TGTGCCAGCTCACCGCTTAGACTTGGTGGCACTGAAGCTTTCTTT. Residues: CASSPLRLGGTEAFF.

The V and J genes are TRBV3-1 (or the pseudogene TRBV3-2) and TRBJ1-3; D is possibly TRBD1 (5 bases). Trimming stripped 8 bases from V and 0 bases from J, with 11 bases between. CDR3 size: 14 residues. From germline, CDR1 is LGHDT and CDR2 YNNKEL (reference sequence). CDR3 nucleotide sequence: TGTGCCAGCGGCGGGGGGACCTCTGGAAACACCATATATTTT. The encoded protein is CASGGGTSGNTIYF.

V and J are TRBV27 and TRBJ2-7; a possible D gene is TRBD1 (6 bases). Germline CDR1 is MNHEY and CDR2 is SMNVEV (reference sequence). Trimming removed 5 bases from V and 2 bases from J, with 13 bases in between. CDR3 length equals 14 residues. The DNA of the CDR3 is TGTGCCAGCAGTACACGGACAGAAACCTACGAGCAGTACTTC. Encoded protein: CASSTRTETYEQYF.

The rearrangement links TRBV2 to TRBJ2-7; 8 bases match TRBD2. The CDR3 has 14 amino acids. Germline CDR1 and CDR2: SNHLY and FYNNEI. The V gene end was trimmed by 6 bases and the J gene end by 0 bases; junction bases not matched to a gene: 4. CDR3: CASRLSGSSYEQYF. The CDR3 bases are TGTGCCAGCAGGCTCAGCGGGAGCTCCTACGAGCAGTACTTC.

The CDR3 DNA reads as TGCAGCGTTGGAGGGAATGCTGGCACCGGGGAGCTGTTTTTT. Its protein product is CSVGGNAGTGELFF. The gene calls are TRBV29-1 and TRBJ2-2; maybe TRBD2 (5 bases). This CDR3 is 14 amino acids long. The V gene's germline CDR1 is SQVTM and CDR2 ANQGSEA. Trimming stripped 4 bases from V and 4 bases from J, with 13 bases between.